Each of the 32 T cell receptor beta chains below was sequenced from the same sample in a study of response to subunit inactivated influenza vaccine. TCRdb independently ran MiXCR on the RT-PCR reads; one entry per CDR3 protein. Of approximately 480,000 distinct CDR3 sequences in the sample, roughly 11% were seen once. The sample here was PBMCs from blood, taken more than 35 days after vaccination. These receptors all come from a man aged 45-65 years who received an inactivated influenza vaccine.

This clonotype appeared a few times. V gene TRBV12-3 or TRBV12-4 combines with J gene TRBJ2-1, with D possibly called TRBD1 or TRBD2 (5 bases each). The CDR3 sequence is 17 residues long. V was clipped by 3 bases and J by 6 bases, with 21 bases between them. The CDR3, as DNA: TGTGCCAGCAGTTTTGAGGGGAGCTTAGGGTTTCGCAATGAGCAGTTCTTC. It encodes CASSFEGSLGFRNEQFF.

There are many counts of this clonotype. The chain uses TRBV12-3 or TRBV12-4 and TRBJ2-1; 8 bases are shared with TRBD2. This CDR3 has 16 amino acids. V gave up 3 bases and J gave up 8 bases; unmatched junction bases: 12. The CDR3 spells CASSFLAGRAFDEQFF. The CDR3 coding sequence is TGTGCCAGCAGTTTTCTGGCCGGGAGGGCTTTCGATGAGCAGTTCTTC.

This clonotype was recorded at least ten times. J is TRBJ2-3 and V is TRBV12-3 or TRBV12-4; TRBD2 aligns across 11 bases. The CDR3 contains 15 residues. V was clipped by 7 bases and J by 3 bases; unmatched bases: 6. The CDR3 reads CASIIAGGPTDTQYF. CDR3 in DNA: TGTGCCAGCATTATAGCGGGAGGGCCAACAGATACGCAGTATTTT.

The CDR3: CASSLDHGTYEQYF. The CDR3 DNA reads as TGTGCCAGCAGCTTGGACCACGGAACCTACGAGCAGTACTTC. The V and J genes are TRBV5-5 and TRBJ2-7, with D hard to call. The CDR3 sequence is 14 residues long. V dropped 0 bases and J dropped 2 bases, with 9 bases sitting between them. CDR1 and CDR2 (germline): SGHKS, YYEKEE (reference sequence).

The gene calls are TRBV7-9 and TRBJ2-7; TRBD2 agrees at 7 bases. The CDR3 runs to 15 residues. V shed 4 bases and J 3 bases; nucleotides not matched to a gene: 9. Germline V gene sequence: CDR1 SEHNR, CDR2 FQNEAQ (reference sequence). This chain's CDR3 is CASSSFSGHIYEQYF. The CDR3 DNA reads TGTGCCAGCAGCTCCTTTAGCGGGCACATCTACGAGCAGTACTTC.

V and J are TRBV12-3 or TRBV12-4 and TRBJ1-5; tentative D call: TRBD1 (5 bases). The CDR3 totals 14 residues. V lost 6 bases to trimming and J lost 4 bases, with 13 bases between them. The CDR3 reads CASSLYRPNQPQHF. Written as DNA, the CDR3 is TGTGCCAGCAGCTTATACAGGCCTAATCAGCCCCAGCATTTT.

This clonotype has more than one count but fewer than ten. This rearrangement joins TRBV20-1 to TRBJ2-7; TRBD1 agrees at 7 bases. The ends lost 6 bases at V and 5 bases at J; junction bases unmatched: 7. Germline V gene data show CDR1 as DFQATT and CDR2 as SNEGSKA (reference sequence). The CDR3 is 12 amino acids. CDR3 region: CSAHRGLDEQYF. The DNA of the CDR3 is TGCAGTGCCCACAGGGGCCTGGACGAGCAGTACTTC.

The rearrangement links TRBV10-3 to TRBJ2-3, with D perhaps given as TRBD1 or TRBD2 (6 bases each). V lost 6 bases, J lost 4 bases, and 8 bases lay in between. Per germline, CDR1 ENHRY and CDR2 SYGVKD. This CDR3 contains 12 residues. The DNA of the CDR3 is TGTGCCATCAGAGGGGGGCCAGATACGCAGTATTTT. Its protein is CAIRGGPDTQYF.

The gene calls are TRBV4-3 and TRBJ2-7, with 8 bases matching TRBD1. The germline gives CDR1 LGHNA, CDR2 YSLEER. J gave up 1 base and V 1 base, and 3 bases lay outside the gene matches. The CDR3 totals 15 residues. As DNA, the CDR3 is TGCGCCAGCAGCCAAGCCTGGACAGGGTCCTACGAGCAGTACTTC. Its translation: CASSQAWTGSYEQYF.

This clonotype was detected many times. The chain uses TRBV20-1 and TRBJ2-7; D may be TRBD1 or TRBD2 (7 bases each). The V gene's germline CDR1 is DFQATT and CDR2 SNEGSKA (reference sequence). CDR3 size: 15 residues. The V gene lost 2 bases and the J gene lost 3 bases, with 17 bases spanning the gap. The CDR3 sequence is CSARPGGTAVYEQYF. CDR3 DNA sequence: TGCAGTGCTAGACCCGGGGGGACAGCGGTCTACGAGCAGTACTTC.

In this sample, this clonotype turned up a few times. The chain combines TRBV28 with TRBJ2-1; 10 positions agree with TRBD2. This CDR3 is 15 amino acids long. V lost 11 bases and J lost 4; bases outside the gene matches: 11. Looked up from germline, CDR1 is MDHEN and CDR2 is SYDVKM. The CDR3 spells CASKGTSERYNEQFF. The CDR3 bases are TGTGCCTCTAAGGGGACTAGCGAGAGGTACAATGAGCAGTTCTTC.

This clonotype appeared a few times. The genes are TRBV20-1 and TRBJ2-3, with TRBD1 matching over 7 bases. The CDR3 totals 14 residues. CDR1 DFQATT and CDR2 SNEGSKA come from the germline V gene (reference sequence). Trimming took 2 bases from V and 4 from J; bases not matched to a gene: 6. In DNA form, the CDR3 reads TGCAGTGCTAGATCCCACGACAGGGCAGATACGCAGTATTTT. This sequence encodes CSARSHDRADTQYF.

This clonotype was detected a few times. CDR3 in DNA: TGCGCCAGCAGCCAAGATTATGTTACCGGGGAGCTGTTTTTT. Protein: CASSQDYVTGELFF. This chain uses TRBV4-3 with TRBJ2-2; D is unclear. V shed 0 bases and J shed 5 bases, with 7 bases lying between them. Germline V gives CDR1 LGHNA, CDR2 YSLEER. CDR3 length equals 14 residues.

In this sample, this clonotype turned up many times. This chain joins TRBV20-1 and TRBJ2-3; 12 nucleotides agree with TRBD2. Germline V gene lookup returns CDR1 DFQATT and CDR2 SNEGSKA (reference sequence). J gave up 2 bases and V 6 bases, and 3 bases lay outside the gene matches. The CDR3 spans 14 residues. The CDR3 loop is CSARLAGATDTQYF. The CDR3 nucleotides read TGCAGTGCCCGACTAGCGGGAGCCACAGATACGCAGTATTTT.

This clonotype came up a few times. The genes are TRBV12-3 or TRBV12-4 and TRBJ2-7, with 8 positions matching TRBD2. This CDR3 contains 15 residues. Trimming at V came to 6 bases and at J to 2 bases, leaving 9 bases not matched to a gene. As DNA, the CDR3 is TGTGCCAGCAGATCCGAGCGGGAGAATCCCTACGAGCAGTACTTC. Protein product: CASRSERENPYEQYF.

The chain has TRBV2 and TRBJ2-1; 9 bases align to TRBD2. The CDR3 loop spans 16 amino acids. V lost 5 bases, J lost 4 bases, and 9 bases stayed unmatched. The V gene's germline CDR1 is SNHLY and CDR2 FYNNEI. The CDR3 sequence is CASSRPGLALYNEQFF. As DNA, the CDR3 is TGTGCCAGCAGTCGACCGGGACTAGCCCTTTACAATGAGCAGTTCTTC.

To note about this clonotype: With a much larger clone just one base away, this may be a read error. The rearrangement uses TRBV20-1 and TRBJ2-7; D may be TRBD1 (7 bases). The CDR3 contains 14 residues. The ends were cut back, 6 bases at V and 2 bases at J, with 17 bases in the middle. The germline CDR1 and CDR2 sequences are DFQATT and SNEGSKA (reference sequence). DNA of the CDR3: TGCAGTGCCTCGAGGGGGGACAGTCCCTACGAGCAGTACTTC. It codes for CSASRGDSPYEQYF.

This clonotype was seen a few times. This chain's CDR3 is CSVEDAGEQFF. The CDR3 DNA sequence: TGCAGCGTTGAAGATGCAGGTGAGCAGTTCTTC. The chain uses TRBV29-1 and TRBJ2-1; D remains unclear. V shed 0 bases and J shed 9 bases, with 6 bases lying between them. Germline CDR1 SQVTM, CDR2 ANQGSEA. The CDR3 runs 11 residues.

This clonotype was seen at least ten times. The rearrangement links TRBV10-3 to TRBJ2-5, with 12 bases aligning to TRBD2. The trim removed 10 bases at V and 1 base at J, leaving 7 bases unmatched. CDR3 length: 15 amino acids. Germline values: CDR1 ENHRY, CDR2 SYGVKD. DNA for the CDR3: TGTGCCACCATAGGGACTAGCGGGTTCCAAGAGACCCAGTACTTC. Translating it yields CATIGTSGFQETQYF.

This clonotype came up a few times. This chain links TRBV25-1 with TRBJ2-5; 7 positions agree with TRBD1. This CDR3 spans 15 amino acids. In germline, CDR1 is MGHDK, CDR2 SYGVNS. Trimming removed 4 bases from V and 0 bases from J; junction bases left unmatched: 5. As DNA, the CDR3 is TGTGCCAGCAGTGGTACGACAGGGTACCAAGAGACCCAGTACTTC. Amino acid sequence: CASSGTTGYQETQYF. The variable domain in full, completed from reference TRBV25-1 and TRBJ2-5, reads EADIYQTPRYLVIGTGKKITLECSQTMGHDKMYWYQQDPGMELHLIHYSYGVNSTEKGDLSSESTVSRIRTEHFPLTLESARPSHTSQYLCASSGTTGYQETQYFGPGTRLLVL.

This clonotype was seen a few times. CDR3 DNA: TGTGCCAGCAGTTTTAGAAACAGCCACAATCAGCCCCAGCATTTT. Protein sequence: CASSFRNSHNQPQHF. The chain carries TRBV12-3 or TRBV12-4 and TRBJ1-5; D is uncertain. The length of the CDR3 is 15 residues. V lost 3 bases, J lost 3 bases, and 12 bases lay in between.

This clonotype has only a few counts. The rearrangement uses TRBV7-2 and TRBJ2-1; the D gene is possibly TRBD1 (6 bases). The CDR3 sequence is 12 residues long. Deletions cut 5 bases from V and 8 bases from J, with 10 bases between. CDR1 SGHTA and CDR2 FQGNSA come from the germline V gene. Here the CDR3 reads CASSIRGDEQFF. DNA of the CDR3: TGTGCCAGCAGCATCAGGGGCGATGAGCAGTTCTTC.

This clonotype came up a few times. The V gene is TRBV6-5, the J gene TRBJ2-7; 12 positions agree with TRBD2. Trimming removed 1 base from V and 4 bases from J; junction bases left unmatched: 8. This CDR3 contains 17 residues. Looked up from germline, CDR1 is MNHEY and CDR2 is SVGAGI. CDR3 amino acids: CASSYWPSGRAEYEQYF. DNA for the CDR3: TGTGCCAGCAGTTACTGGCCTAGCGGGAGGGCCGAGTACGAGCAGTACTTC.

This clonotype was detected only a few times. The chain recombines TRBV20-1 with TRBJ1-1; no reliable D call. Germline CDR1 DFQATT, CDR2 SNEGSKA (reference sequence). The CDR3 is made up of 13 amino acids. Trimming shortened V by 2 bases and J by 0 bases, and 7 bases separated the two germline ends. CDR3 protein: CSARSIMNTEAFF. The CDR3 nucleotides read TGCAGTGCTAGATCTATCATGAACACTGAAGCTTTCTTT.

This clonotype was seen a few times. The chain combines TRBV4-2 with TRBJ2-1; tentatively, D is TRBD2 (5 bases). Germline V gene sequence: CDR1 LGHNA, CDR2 YNFKEQ. Between the trimmed V and J ends, which lost 3 bases and 8 bases, there was a span of 20 bases. The CDR3 sequence is 16 residues long. CDR3 protein: CASSQDTGLGGHEQFF. The CDR3 nucleotides are TGTGCCAGCAGCCAGGATACTGGGTTGGGCGGGCATGAGCAGTTCTTC.

This clonotype occurred many times. This chain links TRBV10-3 with TRBJ1-2, with 9 bases that match TRBD1. The CDR3 runs to 12 residues. Germline values: CDR1 ENHRY, CDR2 SYGVKD. The V and J ends lost 11 bases and 3 bases, in that order; junction bases with no gene match: 4. CDR3 sequence reads: CAARDRDYGYTF. The CDR3 bases are TGTGCCGCCCGGGACAGGGACTATGGCTACACCTTC.

This clonotype turned up a few times. The V and J genes are TRBV11-2 and TRBJ2-2; D call uncertain. The V gene lost 5 bases and the J gene lost 4 bases, with 8 bases spanning the gap. Germline V gene data show CDR1 as SGHAT and CDR2 as FQNNGV. The CDR3 sequence is 13 residues long. The CDR3 nucleotides read TGTGCCAGCAGCCACGACCGCACCGGGGAGCTGTTTTTT. It translates to CASSHDRTGELFF.

This clonotype has just a few counts. The chain recombines TRBV20-1 with TRBJ2-7; D call uncertain. Per germline, CDR1 DFQATT and CDR2 SNEGSKA (reference sequence). The CDR3 consists of 12 residues. With 3 bases removed from V and 3 bases from J, the gap between germline ends came to 9 bases. CDR3 DNA sequence: TGCAGTGCTAGCCCTGACTTCTACGAGCAGTACTTC. Translating it yields CSASPDFYEQYF.

This clonotype was seen repeatedly, ten times or more. The chain carries TRBV6-5 and TRBJ2-2, with 10 bases identical to TRBD1. The J segment lost 7 bases and the V segment lost 5 bases, leaving 7 bases of the junction unmatched. Germline V CDR1 and CDR2: MNHEY, SVGAGI. This CDR3 comprises 15 residues. Here the CDR3 reads CASSTGQGVSGELFF. The DNA for the CDR3 is TGTGCCAGCAGTACTGGACAGGGGGTGAGCGGGGAGCTGTTTTTT.

The chain uses TRBV4-2 and TRBJ2-7; D tentatively fits TRBD1 or TRBD2 (5 bases each). The CDR3 totals 15 residues. V lost 1 base, J lost 3 bases, and 13 bases lay in between. Germline V gene lookup returns CDR1 LGHNA and CDR2 YNFKEQ. Here the CDR3 DNA reads TGTGCCAGCAGCCAAGGGACCGGGGCCGGCTACGAGCAGTACTTC. This translates into CASSQGTGAGYEQYF.

The chain is built from TRBV9 and TRBJ2-3, with 7 bases aligning to TRBD2. The junction had 5 bases not matched to a gene; V was cut back by 4 bases and J by 6 bases. Germline values: CDR1 SGDLS, CDR2 YYNGEE. This CDR3 is built from 13 residues. This CDR3 reads CASSLRGVDTQYF. DNA for the CDR3: TGTGCCAGCAGCCTCCGGGGGGTGGATACGCAGTATTTT.

CDR3 sequence reads: CASSANPAGYVYNEQFF. The CDR3, as DNA: TGTGCCAGCAGCGCAAACCCCGCGGGATACGTCTACAATGAGCAGTTCTTC. The chain combines TRBV7-8 with TRBJ2-1; a weak D match, TRBD2 (6 bases). Between the trimmed V and J ends, which lost 5 bases and 3 bases, there was a span of 20 bases. The length of the CDR3 is 17 residues. Germline V lookup: CDR1 SGHVS, CDR2 FQNEAQ.